The 21 T cell receptor beta chains below come from one sample, sequenced in a study of low-dose radiotherapy and immunotherapy resistance in tumors. Alpha and beta chains were covered, as first-strand cDNA relied on TRAV- and TRBV-specific primers. TCR amplification used 20 PCR cycles, a constant-region primer and a V-primer adapter. One entry per CDR3 protein, called by TCRdb with MiXCR from the reads. The sample consists of approximately 90,000 distinct CDR3 sequences, under 10% of them appearing once. Regarding time point: before trial treatment. The input for sequencing was PBMCs, taken before treatment. These receptors all stem from a male donor with prostate cancer.

This clonotype was counted many times. The J gene is TRBJ1-5, the V gene TRBV28, with 9 bases fitting TRBD1. The length of the CDR3 is 16 residues. The germline V gene encodes CDR1 MDHEN and CDR2 SYDVKM. With V trimmed by 6 bases and J by 3 bases, 9 bases remained unmatched. The CDR3 region is CASRLVRTGVNQPQHF. The CDR3 DNA follows: TGTGCCAGCAGGCTCGTTCGGACAGGGGTCAATCAGCCCCAGCATTTT.

For this clonotype: With only one base between it and a far larger clone, this is likely a read error. This chain links TRBV5-4 with TRBJ2-1; 10 bases fit TRBD2. The CDR3 consists of 13 residues. Germline V gene lookup returns CDR1 SGHNT and CDR2 YYREEE (reference sequence). J gave up 13 bases and V 6 bases, and 10 bases lay outside the gene matches. The CDR3 DNA reads as TGTGCCAGCAAACTAGCGGGAATCGAGACCCAGTTCTTC. It yields the protein CASKLAGIETQFF.

This clonotype was seen many times. The chain has TRBV27 and TRBJ2-3; D not certain. The V and J ends lost 8 bases and 0 bases respectively, with 9 bases between them. The germline gives CDR1 MNHEY, CDR2 SMNVEV (reference sequence). The CDR3 has 13 residues. The DNA for the CDR3 is TGTGCCAGCGCCACTACTAGCACAGATACGCAGTATTTT. It codes for CASATTSTDTQYF.

The table lists this clonotype with many counts. The V call is TRBV6-5, the J call TRBJ2-4; D may be TRBD1 (6 bases). The ends were cut back, 6 bases at V and 6 bases at J, with 18 bases in the middle. Germline CDR1 is MNHEY and CDR2 is SVGAGI. This CDR3 is 15 amino acids long. The CDR3 sequence is CASRTQGYQGNIQYF. CDR3 nucleotide sequence: TGTGCCAGCAGAACCCAGGGGTACCAGGGAAACATTCAGTACTTC.

This clonotype was observed at least ten times. The chain carries TRBV28 and TRBJ2-5; D may match TRBD1 or TRBD2 (5 bases each). The CDR3 runs 14 residues. The V gene's germline CDR1 is MDHEN and CDR2 SYDVKM. Between the trimmed V and J ends, which lost 8 bases and 1 base, there was a span of 14 bases. The CDR3 DNA sequence: TGTGCCAGCCTGGAACCGGGGCGCCAAGAGACCCAGTACTTC. It codes for CASLEPGRQETQYF.

This clonotype was observed at least ten times. The rearrangement uses TRBV2 and TRBJ2-1; 9 nucleotides match TRBD2. The junction had 7 bases not matched to a gene; V was cut back by 7 bases and J by 6 bases. From germline, CDR1 is SNHLY and CDR2 FYNNEI. The CDR3 consists of 14 residues. In DNA form, the CDR3 reads TGTGCCAGCATCGCGGGACTAGCTTCCAATGAGCAGTTCTTC. Translated, it gives CASIAGLASNEQFF.

The table lists this clonotype with many counts. V usage is TRBV5-1 and J usage is TRBJ2-3; D is unclear. V dropped 3 bases and J dropped 5 bases, with 7 bases sitting between them. Germline V CDR1 and CDR2: SGHRS, YFSETQ. The CDR3 totals 12 residues. Written as DNA, the CDR3 is TGCGCCAGCAGCTCCCCCGGAGATACGCAGTATTTT. This sequence encodes CASSSPGDTQYF. The variable domain in full, completed from reference TRBV5-1 and TRBJ2-3, reads KAGVTQTPRYLIKTRGQQVTLSCSPISGHRSVSWYQQTPGQGLQFLFEYFSETQRNKGNFPGRFSGRQFSNSRSEMNVSTLELGDSALYLCASSSPGDTQYFGPGTRLTVL.

This clonotype was counted many times. The V call is TRBV9, the J call TRBJ2-5; tentatively, D is TRBD2 (5 bases). This CDR3 has 16 residues. Germline CDR1 and CDR2: SGDLS and YYNGEE. V was pared by 3 bases and J by 3 bases, with 18 bases between. As DNA, the CDR3 is TGTGCCAGCAGCGAAAATCGGAACTCCGGGGAAGAGACCCAGTACTTC. Residues: CASSENRNSGEETQYF.

The J gene is TRBJ2-3, the V gene TRBV5-1; D ambiguous. The CDR3 length is 12 residues. Trimming took off 4 bases at V and 2 bases at J, with 5 bases between the two ends. The germline CDR1 and CDR2 sequences are SGHRS and YFSETQ. Here the CDR3 DNA reads TGCGCCAGCAGCGTGGACACAGATACGCAGTATTTT. Amino acids: CASSVDTDTQYF.

As regards this clonotype: The likely explanation is a read error, given a far larger clone one base away. The chain carries TRBV18 and TRBJ2-1; possible D gene TRBD1, 5 bases. CDR3 length: 13 residues. Germline assignment: CDR1 KGHSH and CDR2 LQKENI. The V end was cut by 2 bases, the J end by 10 bases, with 12 bases between. The CDR3 DNA reads TGTGCCAGCTCACCATACAGGAACTACGAGCAGTTCTTC. It codes for CASSPYRNYEQFF.

This clonotype showed up many times. The rearrangement uses TRBV10-3 and TRBJ2-2; D may be TRBD1 or TRBD2 (5 bases each). V shed 10 bases and J shed 4 bases, with 19 bases lying between them. Germline CDR1 and CDR2: ENHRY and SYGVKD. The CDR3 loop spans 15 amino acids. The CDR3 DNA is TGTGCCAGCCGAAACGAGGGACCGACCACCGGGGAGCTGTTTTTT. Translated: CASRNEGPTTGELFF.

This clonotype came up many times. This chain uses TRBV5-6 with TRBJ1-5; D unclear. There are 15 residues in the CDR3. Germline CDR1 SGHDT, CDR2 YYEEEE. The germline V and J ends were trimmed by 3 bases and 0 bases, with 10 bases remaining between them. The chain's CDR3 is CASSSVGSSNQPQHF. The CDR3 region has the DNA TGTGCCAGCAGCTCCGTGGGCAGTAGCAATCAGCCCCAGCATTTT.

This clonotype occurred many times. The chain combines TRBV3-1 with TRBJ2-7; D is undetermined. The germline CDR1 and CDR2 sequences are LGHDT and YNNKEL (reference sequence). V gave up 2 bases and J gave up 6 bases, with 8 bases separating them. The CDR3 runs 12 residues. The CDR3 reads CASSQYLGEQYF. As DNA, the CDR3 is TGTGCCAGCAGCCAATACCTGGGCGAGCAGTACTTC.

This clonotype has at least ten counts. The chain employs TRBV7-8 and TRBJ1-2; D might be TRBD1 (6 bases). There are 15 residues in the CDR3. The V gene lost 5 bases and the J gene lost 5 bases, with 18 bases spanning the gap. In germline, CDR1 is SGHVS, CDR2 FQNEAQ. CDR3 amino acids: CASSPGTGPWYGYTF. The CDR3 DNA reads as TGTGCCAGCAGCCCGGGAACAGGGCCTTGGTATGGCTACACCTTC.

This clonotype was seen repeatedly, ten times or more. The chain uses TRBV20-1 and TRBJ2-7; no reliable D call. The germline V gene encodes CDR1 DFQATT and CDR2 SNEGSKA (reference sequence). The CDR3 is made up of 14 amino acids. Trimming shortened V by 1 base and J by 0 bases, and 10 bases separated the two germline ends. The DNA for the CDR3 is TGCAGTGCTAGAGGCCCCGGCCACTCCTACGAGCAGTACTTC. This sequence encodes CSARGPGHSYEQYF.

This chain uses TRBV20-1 with TRBJ1-5, with D tentatively TRBD1 (5 bases). The CDR3 extends over 13 amino acids. With 6 bases removed from V and 4 bases from J, the gap between germline ends came to 13 bases. CDR1 and CDR2 from the germline V gene are DFQATT and SNEGSKA (reference sequence). The CDR3 nucleotides are TGCAGTGCCGCCGGGACGGGGAATCAGCCCCAGCATTTT. Translated, it gives CSAAGTGNQPQHF.

This clonotype was recorded many times. The chain has TRBV6-5 and TRBJ2-7; 10 bases agree with TRBD2. The germline V gene has CDR1 MNHEY and CDR2 SVGAGI. The CDR3 length is 14 residues. With V trimmed by 6 bases and J by 4 bases, 6 bases remained unmatched. The chain's CDR3 is CASRRLAGVYEQYF. Here the CDR3 DNA reads TGTGCCAGCAGACGGCTAGCGGGAGTTTACGAGCAGTACTTC.

The sample holds many counts of this clonotype. V gene TRBV10-3 combines with J gene TRBJ2-7, with 13 bases fitting TRBD2. This CDR3 is built from 14 residues. Germline V gives CDR1 ENHRY, CDR2 SYGVKD. V gave up 5 bases and J gave up 6 bases; unmatched junction bases: 4. CDR3 in amino acids: CAISWTSGSTEQYF. The CDR3 DNA sequence: TGTGCCATCAGTTGGACTAGCGGGAGTACCGAGCAGTACTTC.

This clonotype was detected ten times or more. The chain is built from TRBV5-6 and TRBJ1-1; D gene unclear. V was pared by 4 bases and J by 5 bases, with 15 bases between. The CDR3 sequence is 14 residues long. Germline lookup yields CDR1 SGHDT and CDR2 YYEEEE. Here the CDR3 reads CASSPYAAGTEAFF. DNA for the CDR3: TGTGCCAGCAGCCCCTATGCTGCAGGTACTGAAGCTTTCTTT.

Worth noting for this clonotype: Since a far larger clone is one base different, this is likely a read error. This chain connects TRBV24-1 to TRBJ2-7; 12 positions match TRBD2. CDR3 length equals 16 residues. V lost 3 bases to trimming and J lost 7 bases; unmatched junction nucleotides: 9. Germline assignment: CDR1 KGHDR and CDR2 SFDVKD. The CDR3: CATSDPSGRVDNEQYF. CDR3 sequence (DNA): TGTGCCACCAGTGATCCTAGCGGGAGGGTCGACAATGAGCAGTACTTC.

This clonotype was observed many times. This chain links TRBV24-1 with TRBJ2-1; D may correspond to TRBD1 or TRBD2 (5 bases each). Germline CDR1 KGHDR, CDR2 SFDVKD. The CDR3 runs 13 residues. V lost 8 bases, J lost 4 bases, and 11 bases lay in between. CDR3 sequence: CATNEGPYNEQFF. CDR3 coding DNA: TGTGCCACCAATGAGGGGCCTTACAATGAGCAGTTCTTC.